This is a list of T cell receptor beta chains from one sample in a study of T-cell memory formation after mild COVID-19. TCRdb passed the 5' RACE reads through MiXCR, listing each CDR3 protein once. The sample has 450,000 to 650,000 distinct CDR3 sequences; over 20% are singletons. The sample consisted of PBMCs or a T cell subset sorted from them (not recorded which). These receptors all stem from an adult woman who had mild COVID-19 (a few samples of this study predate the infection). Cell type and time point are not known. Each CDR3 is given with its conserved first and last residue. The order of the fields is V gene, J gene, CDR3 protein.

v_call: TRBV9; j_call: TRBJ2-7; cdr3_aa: CASSVGPTGGLYEQYF
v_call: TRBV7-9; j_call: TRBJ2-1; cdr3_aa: CASRPGQGGNEQFF
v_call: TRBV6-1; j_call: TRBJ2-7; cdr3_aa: CASSEAKGGSTYEQYF
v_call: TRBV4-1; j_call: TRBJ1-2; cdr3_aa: CASSQVVGGRSNYGYTF
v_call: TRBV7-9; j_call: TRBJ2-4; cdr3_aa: CASSFRQPGENIQYF
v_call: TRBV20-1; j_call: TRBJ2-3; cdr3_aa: CSASDYTDTQYF
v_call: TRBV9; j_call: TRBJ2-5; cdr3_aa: CASSVGLAGEQETQYF
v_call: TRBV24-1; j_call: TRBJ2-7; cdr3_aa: CATSASTPSRSLRQYF
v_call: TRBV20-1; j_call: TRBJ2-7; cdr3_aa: CSASLWGSTSSYEQYF
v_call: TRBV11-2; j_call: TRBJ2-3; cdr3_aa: CASSLESGSPGFYF